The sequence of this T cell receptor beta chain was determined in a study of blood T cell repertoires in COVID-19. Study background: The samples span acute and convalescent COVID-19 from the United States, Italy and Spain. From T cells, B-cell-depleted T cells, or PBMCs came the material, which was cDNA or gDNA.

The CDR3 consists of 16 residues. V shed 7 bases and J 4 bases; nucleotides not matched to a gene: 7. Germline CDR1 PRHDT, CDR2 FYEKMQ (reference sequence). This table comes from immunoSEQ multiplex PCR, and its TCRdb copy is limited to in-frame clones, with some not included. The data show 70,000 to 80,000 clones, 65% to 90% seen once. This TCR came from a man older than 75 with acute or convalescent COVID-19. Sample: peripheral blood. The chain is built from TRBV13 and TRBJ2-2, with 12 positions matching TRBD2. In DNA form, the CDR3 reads TGTGCCAGCATCCGGACTAGCGGGATCGGCACCGGGGAGCTGTTTTTT. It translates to CASIRTSGIGTGELFF. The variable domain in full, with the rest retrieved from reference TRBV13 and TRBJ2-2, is AAGVIQSPRHLIKEKRETATLKCYPIPRHDTVYWYQQGPGQDPQFLISFYEKMQSDKGSIPDRFSAQQFSDYHSELNMSSLELGDSALYFCASIRTSGIGTGELFFGEGSRLTVL.